Listed here is a single T cell receptor beta chain. It has no known antigen specificity. The record has no base qualities; no much larger clone is one base away. V gives up 7 bases and J gives up 10 bases, and the segment between their germline ends measures 17 bases. From the germline V gene (reference sequence), CDR1 is WNHNN and CDR2 is SYGVQD. From cysteine to phenylalanine, the CDR3 is 14 amino acids long. The entry retains the CDR3 DNA only, 42 bases that are in frame from base 1. The CDR3 regions of human TCRbeta chains were analyzed by immunosequencing. On the study's bioinformatics: TCRs in the repertoires were matched against a reference library of SARS-CoV-2-specific TCRs that had been generated with the MIRA antigen-specificity platform. Breadth meant the fraction of unique TCRs that were SARS-CoV-2-associated, whereas depth meant the fraction of total T cells that were SARS-CoV-2-associated. Using the MIRA data, each spike-specific TCR was assigned both to the spike region to which the TCR was reactive and to a CD4 or CD8 class. Log10-transformed breadth and depth values were compared by one-way ANOVA with Sidak's multiple comparisons tests. TCRdb stores this immuneACCESS table with in-frame sequences only. Part of the clones is absent; in the studies checked, under half of the shortfall reflects unresolved V genes, and no reason is known for the rest. That table supplies the V and J calls and clone size; D and trimming were determined from the DNA. The sample yields about 140,000 clones; 80% to 90% were counted once. Around 8.6% of the sample is held by the ten biggest clonotypes.

This entry comes from a study of T cell responses to AZD1222 COVID-19 vaccine (dated by TCRdb to the early 2020s). For the wider study: Because spike-specific TCR depth and breadth did not differ between the two schedules, AZD1222 recipients who got a second dose at roughly 4 weeks were pooled with those who got a second dose at roughly 12 weeks. Enrollment into the trials was organized by age into subgroups of 18-55, 56-69 and 70-plus years, and those subgroups contained roughly 150, 30 and 60 TCR-sequenced participants, respectively. TCR sequencing was performed for 230 to 250 trial participants, of whom 200 to 220 were given two doses of AZD1222 and around 25 were given two doses of MenACWY control vaccine.

The label giving this sample's time point can be read as: baseline before first vaccination. The vaccinee samples were drawn from two UK trials, COV001 and COV002, one of which was a single-blind randomized controlled phase 2/3 trial testing AZD1222 (ChAdOx1 nCoV-19) in healthy adults. Trial participant PBMC samples were collected at day 0 and day 28 after the second dose for TCRbeta chain sequencing. Paper-wide results and their limitations: Only five to seven AZD1222 recipients were SARS-CoV-2 seropositive at baseline, limiting conclusions about previously exposed vaccinees. Because no samples from the day 14 peak response were available, repertoires could be characterized only after the peak T cell response. In the small 56-69-year group, the increase in depth fell short of significance, most likely because of low power. The whole spike protein was spanned by vaccine-associated CD4 TCRs, and dominant responses were seen in regions 160-218 and 743-854. Spike-specific TCR breadth and depth rose significantly after two AZD1222 doses compared with day 0 and with MenACWY recipients. Most participants were white British and females outnumbered males, and the authors suggested that clonal diversity may have been underestimated. Reportedly, close to half of the unique spike-specific TCRs recognized epitopes lying outside the regions that are mutated in the B.1.351 and B.1.1.7 variants.

The sequences come from peripheral blood, collected on day 0 of AZD1222 vaccination. The TCR was taken from an adult in good health. The chain is assembled from TRBV10-1 and TRBJ1-6, and possibly TRBD1, on 5 matching bases. The sequenced DNA is TGCGCCAGCAATAACCGGGACGCGGCGTCACCCCTCCACTTT. Translated, this is CASNNRDAASPLHF.